Here is one T cell receptor (beta chain) with its context. Authors' processing steps: Researchers report that nucleated cell counts were estimated from reference gene primer amplification. Sequenced by immunoSEQ multiplex PCR; TCRdb stores in-frame clones only, minus some. V, J and clone size are taken as reported in that table, and D and trimming were inferred from the DNA itself. The sample lists about 270,000 clones; approximately 90% were seen once. Cohort allocation depended upon clinical history that participants reported. Trimming pared 4 bases from V and 1 base from J, leaving 7 bases between. The CDR3 has 13 residues. Germline V gives CDR1 SGHVS, CDR2 FQNEAQ. The sample belongs to a study of blood T cell repertoires in COVID-19.

The gene calls are TRBV7-8 and TRBJ1-1, with D hard to call. This TCR came from a woman in her forties or fifties who had recovered from COVID-19. The specimen sequenced was PBMCs or T cells enriched from blood (not recorded which). This chain's CDR3 is CASSSYPNTEAFF. The CDR3 nucleotides are TGTGCCAGCAGCTCCTACCCGAACACTGAAGCTTTCTTT.